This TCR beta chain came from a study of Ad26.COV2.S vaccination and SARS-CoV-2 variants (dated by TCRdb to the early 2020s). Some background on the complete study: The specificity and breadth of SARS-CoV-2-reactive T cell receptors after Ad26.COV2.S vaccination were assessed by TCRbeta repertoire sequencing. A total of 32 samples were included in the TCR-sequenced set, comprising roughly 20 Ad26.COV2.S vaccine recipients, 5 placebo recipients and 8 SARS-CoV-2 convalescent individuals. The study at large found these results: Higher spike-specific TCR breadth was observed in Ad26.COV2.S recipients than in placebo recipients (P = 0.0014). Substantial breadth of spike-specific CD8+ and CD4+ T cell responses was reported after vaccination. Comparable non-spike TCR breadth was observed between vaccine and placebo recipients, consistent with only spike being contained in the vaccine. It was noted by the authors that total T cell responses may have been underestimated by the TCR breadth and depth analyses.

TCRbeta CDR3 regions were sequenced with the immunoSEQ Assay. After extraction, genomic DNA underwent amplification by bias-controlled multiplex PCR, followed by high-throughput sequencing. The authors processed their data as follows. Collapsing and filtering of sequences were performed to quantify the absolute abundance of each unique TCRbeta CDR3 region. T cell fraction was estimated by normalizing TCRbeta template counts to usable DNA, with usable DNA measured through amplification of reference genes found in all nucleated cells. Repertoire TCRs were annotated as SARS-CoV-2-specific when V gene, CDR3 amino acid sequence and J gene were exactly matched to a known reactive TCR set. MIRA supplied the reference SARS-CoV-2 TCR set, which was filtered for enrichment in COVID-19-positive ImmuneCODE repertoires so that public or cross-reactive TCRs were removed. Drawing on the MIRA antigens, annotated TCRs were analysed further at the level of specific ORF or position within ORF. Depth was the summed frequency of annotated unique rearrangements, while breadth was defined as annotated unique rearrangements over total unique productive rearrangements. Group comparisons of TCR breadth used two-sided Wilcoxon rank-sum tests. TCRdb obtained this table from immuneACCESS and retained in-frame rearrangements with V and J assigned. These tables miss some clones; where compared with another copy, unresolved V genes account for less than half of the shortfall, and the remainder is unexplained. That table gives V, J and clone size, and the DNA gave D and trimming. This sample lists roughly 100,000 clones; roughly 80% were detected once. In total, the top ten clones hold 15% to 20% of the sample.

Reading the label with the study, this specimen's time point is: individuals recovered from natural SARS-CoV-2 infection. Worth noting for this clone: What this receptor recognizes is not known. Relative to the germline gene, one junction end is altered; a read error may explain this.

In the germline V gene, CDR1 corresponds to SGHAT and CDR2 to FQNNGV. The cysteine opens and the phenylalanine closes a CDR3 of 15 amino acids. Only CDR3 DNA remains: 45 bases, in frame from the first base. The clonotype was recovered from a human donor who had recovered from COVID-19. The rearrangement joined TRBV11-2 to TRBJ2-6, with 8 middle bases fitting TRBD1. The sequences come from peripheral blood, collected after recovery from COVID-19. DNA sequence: TGTGCCAGCAGCTCCCTAACGACAGGGGACAACGTCCTGACTTTC. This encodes CASSSLTTGDNVLTF.